The 14 T cell receptor beta chains presented below share a single source sample, sequenced in a study of blood T cell repertoires in COVID-19. Sequencing used immunoSEQ multiplex PCR; TCRdb keeps in-frame clones, though not all of them. Here the sample spans approximately 280,000 clones, approximately 83% being singletons. Sample: peripheral blood. The receptors stem from an older woman with acute or convalescent COVID-19.

V usage is TRBV29-1 and J usage is TRBJ1-4, with TRBD1 identical over 7 bases. The CDR3 is made up of 13 amino acids. Per germline, CDR1 SQVTM and CDR2 ANQGSEA. V lost 5 bases to trimming and J lost 7 bases; unmatched junction nucleotides: 7. The CDR3 DNA is TGCAGCGTTACAGGGGATCCCTTTGAAAAACTGTTTTTT. It translates to CSVTGDPFEKLFF.

The rearrangement links TRBV9 to TRBJ1-1, with 7 bases lining up with TRBD1. The V gene's germline CDR1 is SGDLS and CDR2 YYNGEE. The CDR3 has 15 residues. V was clipped by 4 bases and J by 1 base; unmatched bases: 7. The CDR3 nucleotides read TGTGCCAGCAGCTTTTCGGGACAGCCGAACACTGAAGCTTTCTTT. It specifies CASSFSGQPNTEAFF.

The chain recombines TRBV11-2 with TRBJ2-4; 8 nucleotides match TRBD2. This CDR3 spans 17 amino acids. Germline lookup yields CDR1 SGHAT and CDR2 FQNNGV. The ends lost 5 bases at V and 2 bases at J; junction bases unmatched: 11. The CDR3: CASSLLRSGVPKNIQYF. The CDR3 nucleotides read TGTGCCAGCAGCCTCCTACGTAGCGGGGTCCCCAAAAACATTCAGTACTTC.

The chain joins TRBV5-1 to TRBJ2-1; D is unclear. The germline V and J ends were trimmed by 8 bases and 5 bases, with 20 bases remaining between them. The CDR3 consists of 15 residues. Germline V CDR1 and CDR2: SGHRS, YFSETQ. This CDR3 reads CASTTIHEPHNEQFF. The DNA for the CDR3 is TGCGCCAGTACAACGATCCATGAACCGCACAATGAGCAGTTCTTC.

J is TRBJ1-2 and V is TRBV18; D perhaps matches TRBD1 (6 bases). This CDR3 has 14 amino acids. Between the trimmed V and J ends, which lost 5 bases and 0 bases, there was a span of 10 bases. Germline V gives CDR1 KGHSH, CDR2 LQKENI. The CDR3 DNA follows: TGTGCCAGCTCAGAGACAGGTCCTAACTATGGCTACACCTTC. Translated: CASSETGPNYGYTF.

The V and J genes are TRBV6-5 and TRBJ1-2; D uncertain. Trimming took off 7 bases at V and 0 bases at J, with 12 bases between the two ends. The CDR3 totals 14 residues. The germline CDR1 and CDR2 sequences are MNHEY and SVGAGI. CDR3: CASKRTATNYGYTF. The CDR3 DNA reads as TGTGCCAGCAAGAGGACTGCCACTAACTATGGCTACACCTTC.

The chain combines TRBV12-3 or TRBV12-4 with TRBJ1-2, with D hard to call. The CDR3 sequence is 13 residues long. Between the trimmed V and J ends, which lost 5 bases and 3 bases, there was a span of 10 bases. CDR3 coding DNA: TGTGCCAGCAGTCGTGGGAGGCACTATGGCTACACCTTC. Translated, it gives CASSRGRHYGYTF.

The chain is built from TRBV15 and TRBJ2-6; the D is unclear. With 8 bases removed from V and 2 bases from J, the gap between germline ends came to 10 bases. This CDR3 spans 14 amino acids. Germline assignment: CDR1 LNHNV and CDR2 YYDKDF (reference sequence). This CDR3 is CATGQTAGANVLTF. The CDR3 region has the DNA TGTGCCACCGGGCAAACTGCTGGGGCCAACGTCCTGACTTTC.

The V gene is TRBV5-1, the J gene TRBJ1-1; 8 bases align to TRBD1. CDR3 length: 15 residues. The V and J ends lost 3 bases and 1 base, in that order; junction bases with no gene match: 5. Germline V gene data show CDR1 as SGHRS and CDR2 as YFSETQ. The CDR3 DNA reads TGCGCCAGCAGCTACTCCGGGACAGGGAACACTGAAGCTTTCTTT. It codes for CASSYSGTGNTEAFF.

V and J are TRBV7-8 and TRBJ1-1; D unclear. Trimming stripped 5 bases from V and 8 bases from J, with 6 bases between. The CDR3 extends over 10 amino acids. The germline gives CDR1 SGHVS, CDR2 FQNEAQ. The CDR3 reads CASSRSEAFF. The CDR3 nucleotides are TGTGCCAGCAGCCGGAGCGAAGCTTTCTTT.

The chain couples TRBV6-5 to TRBJ1-5, with D possibly matching TRBD1 (5 bases). The CDR3 has 15 amino acids. Germline CDR1 and CDR2: MNHEY and SVGAGI. Deletions cut 0 bases from V and 5 bases from J, with 11 bases between. The CDR3 sequence is CASSYSMGGDQPQHF. Here the CDR3 DNA reads TGTGCCAGCAGTTACTCGATGGGGGGGGATCAGCCCCAGCATTTT.

CDR3 bases: TGTGCCAGCACCAGGGTTGAAGAAAAACTGTTTTTT. It is translated as CASTRVEEKLFF. V usage is TRBV2 and J usage is TRBJ1-4, with D tentatively TRBD1 (5 bases). V lost 7 bases and J lost 8, with 11 bases in between. CDR3 size: 12 residues. Germline V CDR1 and CDR2: SNHLY, FYNNEI.

This clone was seen only once. The CDR3 spells CASRLTGSDGYTF. The CDR3, as DNA: TGTGCCAGCAGGCTGACAGGGTCGGATGGCTACACCTTC. This chain uses TRBV6-5 with TRBJ1-2; 7 positions agree with TRBD1. V lost 6 bases, J lost 6 bases, and 7 bases stayed unmatched. CDR1 and CDR2 (germline): MNHEY, SVGAGI. CDR3 size: 13 residues.

The rearrangement uses TRBV7-9 and TRBJ2-2, with D perhaps TRBD2 (6 bases). V dropped 5 bases and J dropped 0 bases, with 13 bases sitting between them. The germline V gene has CDR1 SEHNR and CDR2 FQNEAQ (reference sequence). The CDR3 spans 16 residues. The CDR3 DNA follows: TGTGCCAGCAGCCCCGGGACTTCCGCGAACACCGGGGAGCTGTTTTTT. Amino acids: CASSPGTSANTGELFF.